The entry that follows covers one TCR beta chain sequence. The data originate from a study of blood T cell repertoires in COVID-19. Overall study context: Whether acute or convalescent, the COVID-19 samples came from the United States, Italy and Spain. T cells, B-cell-depleted T cells, or PBMCs provided the cDNA or gDNA that served as material.

Enrollment of patients from Seattle took place during active infection, with longitudinal follow-up. V shed 3 bases and J shed 2 bases, with 41 bases lying between them. The CDR3 covers 24 residues. In germline, CDR1 is MDHEN, CDR2 SYDVKM. Source study methods: Estimated nucleated cell counts came from reference gene primer amplification. Using immunoSEQ multiplex PCR, the repertoire was profiled, and TCRdb retains in-frame clones only, with some absent. V and J calls and clone size come straight from that table; D and trimming were deduced from the DNA. Among about 360,000 clones, less than 90% were seen once, and the ten largest hold roughly 7.1%.

The V call is TRBV28, the J call TRBJ2-7, with TRBD1 as a possible D gene (6 bases). The material sequenced was peripheral blood. This receptor was obtained from a woman in her sixties with COVID-19, enrolled during active disease. The CDR3: CASSFSPPTPPSELQGYLPYEQYF. Here the CDR3 DNA reads TGTGCCAGCAGTTTTAGCCCGCCGACTCCCCCGAGTGAGTTACAGGGATACTTACCCTACGAGCAGTACTTC.